The 9 T cell receptor beta chains below were found in one sample sequenced in a study of technical replicates of blood from a handful of donors. The method was immunoSEQ multiplex PCR; TCRdb's version includes in-frame clones alone and lacks a portion of them. Of around 74,000 clones listed, 65% to 90% are singletons. The sample consisted of PBMCs. These receptors originate from a human donor in good health. Some clones in this sample may be carry-over from other donors' samples.

The chain uses TRBV13 and TRBJ2-5; D perhaps matches TRBD1 (8 bases). This CDR3 region has 13 residues. Trimming left V 10 bases short and J 5 bases short, with 17 bases between. Germline V lookup: CDR1 PRHDT, CDR2 FYEKMQ (reference sequence). CDR3 residues: CATRGRREETQYF. The DNA for the CDR3 is TGTGCCACCAGGGGGCGGCGGGAGGAGACCCAGTACTTC.

The count of this clone is one. This chain uses TRBV4-3 with TRBJ1-5; TRBD1 matches at 10 bases. Germline loops: CDR1 LGHNA, CDR2 YSLEER. V was clipped by 4 bases and J by 7 bases; unmatched bases: 4. The CDR3 spans 14 residues. For the CDR3, the DNA is TGCGCCAGCAGCCCCGGGACAGGGGTCCAGCCCCAGCATTTT. Translating gives CASSPGTGVQPQHF.

The gene calls are TRBV5-1 and TRBJ1-3; D gene ambiguous. CDR3 length equals 15 residues. Per the germline V gene, CDR1 is SGHRS and CDR2 is YFSETQ. Trimming removed 4 bases from V and 0 bases from J, with 11 bases in between. The CDR3: CASSLDASSGNTIYF. The CDR3 DNA is TGCGCCAGCAGCCTGGACGCGAGCTCTGGAAACACCATATATTTT.

The J gene is TRBJ2-7, the V gene TRBV30; D is ambiguous. The CDR3 covers 11 residues. The germline gives CDR1 GTSNPN, CDR2 SVGIG (reference sequence). The V gene lost 1 base and the J gene lost 3 bases, with 4 bases spanning the gap. The CDR3 region is CAWSDIYEQYF. DNA of the CDR3: TGTGCCTGGAGTGACATCTACGAGCAGTACTTC.

The chain links TRBV9 to TRBJ2-5; 9 bases agree with TRBD2. The germline V gene encodes CDR1 SGDLS and CDR2 YYNGEE. Trimming removed 5 bases from V and 5 bases from J; junction bases left unmatched: 13. CDR3 length equals 16 residues. The chain's CDR3 is CASSDPGTSSCETQYF. The CDR3 DNA reads as TGTGCCAGCAGTGACCCCGGGACTAGCTCATGTGAGACCCAGTACTTC.

The chain couples TRBV30 to TRBJ2-3, with TRBD2 matching 8 bases. V shed 0 bases, J shed 4 bases, and the junction held 12 bases outside the gene matches. Germline V gives CDR1 GTSNPN, CDR2 SVGIG (reference sequence). The CDR3 runs 17 residues. The CDR3 here is CAWSVRYSGRGSDTQYF. As DNA, the CDR3 is TGTGCCTGGAGTGTAAGGTACAGCGGGAGAGGGTCAGATACGCAGTATTTT.

This rearrangement joins TRBV9 to TRBJ1-4; TRBD1 might be the D (6 bases). V was pared by 1 base and J by 8 bases, with 15 bases between. This CDR3 comprises 15 residues. CDR1 SGDLS and CDR2 YYNGEE come from the germline V gene. The CDR3 reads CASSVNAGVEEKLFF. CDR3 bases: TGTGCCAGCAGCGTAAACGCAGGGGTCGAGGAAAAACTGTTTTTT.

The chain uses TRBV29-1 and TRBJ2-7; TRBD1 aligns across 8 bases. Losses at the gene ends were 1 base for V and 6 bases for J; bases not matched to a gene: 14. Germline V gene lookup returns CDR1 SQVTM and CDR2 ANQGSEA. The CDR3 is 16 amino acids. DNA for the CDR3: TGCAGCGTTGAAGCCCAGGGCGACAGGGGAGCCCTCGAGCAGTACTTC. This gives the protein CSVEAQGDRGALEQYF.

This chain connects TRBV7-9 to TRBJ1-2; a weak D match, TRBD1 (6 bases). Trimming left V 4 bases short and J 5 bases short, with 14 bases between. CDR1 and CDR2 (germline): SEHNR, FQNEAQ (reference sequence). The length of the CDR3 is 14 residues. CDR3: CASSSAGEGYGYTF. CDR3 DNA sequence: TGTGCCAGCAGCTCTGCAGGGGAAGGGTATGGCTACACCTTC.